Listed here are 26 T cell receptor beta chains from one sample, sequenced in a study of T cell clonality in common variable immunodeficiency. Overall study findings and caveats: In common variable immunodeficiency, TCR beta chains reportedly carried fewer deletions and N-nucleotide insertions.

Their antigen targets remain unknown. Sequenced by immunoSEQ multiplex PCR; TCRdb stores in-frame clones only, minus some. The sample holds some 21,000 clones, and no clone turns up only once. The sequenced sample consisted of peripheral blood mononuclear cells. All receptors come from a human donor with common variable immunodeficiency.

Details on this clone: Read sequence stops 3 residues before the CDR3 end, and the germline J gene provides the missing end. This chain joins TRBV7-9 and TRBJ1-2; D not resolved. Trimming removed 4 bases at V and 2 bases at J, with 8 bases between. CDR1 is SEHNR and CDR2 is FQNEAQ in the germline V gene (reference sequence). The CDR3 consists of 13 residues. CDR3: CASSYTENYGYTF. The sequenced CDR3 bases are TGTGCCAGCAGCTACACAGAAAACTATGGC.

Turning to this clone: The read stops 3 residues short of the end of the CDR3; the missing end is completed from the germline J gene. The gene calls are TRBV7-2 and TRBJ1-1, with D possibly matching TRBD1 (6 bases). The V end was cut by 4 bases, the J end by 5 bases, with 17 bases between. Germline lookup yields CDR1 SGHTA and CDR2 FQGNSA. The CDR3 consists of 15 residues. The chain's CDR3 is CASSSSQGRFTEAFF. The covered CDR3 bases are TGTGCCAGCAGCTCAAGCCAGGGGAGGTTTACTGAA. The full variable domain, rest sourced from reference TRBV7-2 and TRBJ1-1, is GAGVSQSPSNKVTEKGKDVELRCDPISGHTALYWYRQSLGQGLEFLIYFQGNSAPDKSGLPSDRFSAERTGGSVSTLTIQRTQQEDSAVYLCASSSSQGRFTEAFFGQGTRLTVV.

This clone occurred a few times. The read stops 3 residues short of the end of the CDR3; the missing end is completed from the germline J gene. This sequence joins TRBV18 and TRBJ2-2; D unresolved. The CDR3 runs to 15 residues. V gave up 3 bases and J gave up 8 bases, with 16 bases separating them. In germline, CDR1 is KGHSH, CDR2 LQKENI. The CDR3 here is CASSPDRLVRGELFF. CDR3 DNA, as far as it was read: TGTGCCAGCTCACCTGACCGACTCGTCCGGGGGGAG.

This clone appeared a few times. The CDR3 end falls 3 residues outside the read, so it is completed with the germline J gene. This rearrangement joins TRBV6-2 or TRBV6-3 to TRBJ2-3, with 7 bases fitting TRBD2. In germline, CDR1 is MNHEY, CDR2 SVGEGT. This CDR3 is 15 amino acids long. The V gene end was trimmed by 2 bases and the J gene end by 0 bases; junction bases not matched to a gene: 2. CDR3 in amino acids: CASSYRAGSTDTQYF. The DNA read from the CDR3 is TGTGCCAGCAGTTACAGAGCGGGAAGCACAGATACG.

As for this clone: The read gets to within 3 residues of the CDR3 end, and the germline J gene fills in the rest. The chain is built from TRBV7-9 and TRBJ2-7; 9 bases are shared with TRBD2. CDR3 length: 15 amino acids. With 1 base clipped from V and 6 bases from J, the junction kept 7 bases outside the gene matches. From germline, CDR1 is SEHNR and CDR2 FQNEAQ (reference sequence). The sequenced CDR3 bases are TGTGCCAGCAGCTTAGAGCTAGCGGGATCTGGCGAG. Encoded protein: CASSLELAGSGE. The CDR3 reads in full as CASSLELAGSGEQYF.

Concerning this clone itself: The read ends 3 residues shy of where the CDR3 ends; the end is completed using the germline J gene. The rearrangement uses TRBV6-1 and TRBJ2-1, with D possibly matching TRBD1 (6 bases). There are 15 residues in the CDR3. V was shortened by 2 bases and J by 8 bases, with 16 bases between the two germline ends. Germline V gene data show CDR1 as MNHNS and CDR2 as SASEGT. The part of the CDR3 DNA that was read is TGTGCCAGCAGTGAATATCCGGCAGGGGAAGATGAG. Its translation is CASSEYPAGEDE. The whole CDR3 protein is CASSEYPAGEDEQFF.

Details on this clone: Read sequence stops 3 residues before the CDR3 end, and the germline J gene provides the missing end. This chain links TRBV13 with TRBJ2-7, with unresolved D. Trimming pared 1 base from V and 2 bases from J, leaving 3 bases between. The germline CDR1 and CDR2 sequences are PRHDT and FYEKMQ (reference sequence). The CDR3 has 12 amino acids. The CDR3 bases that were read are TGTGCCAGCAGCTTAGCGGCCTACGAG. Residues: CASSLAAYE. The whole CDR3 sequence reads CASSLAAYEQYF.

As for this clone: The CDR3 end is not reached by the read, which stops 3 residues before it; the germline J gene fills it in. The rearrangement uses TRBV7-6 and TRBJ2-7, with TRBD1 matching over 7 bases. The CDR3 contains 15 residues. Germline trimming cut 5 bases from V and 5 bases from J; bases unmatched to any gene: 12. The germline V gene has CDR1 SGHVS and CDR2 FNYEAQ. The CDR3 loop is CASSGGPGQQDEQYF. Partial CDR3 DNA: TGTGCCAGCAGCGGAGGCCCGGGACAGCAGGACGAG.

As regards this clone: The CDR3 is cut off 3 residues early in the read; its end comes from the germline J gene. The chain carries TRBV7-2 and TRBJ2-3; D is ambiguous. The CDR3 has 14 amino acids. Looked up from germline, CDR1 is SGHTA and CDR2 is FQGNSA. Trimming pared 2 bases from V and 0 bases from J, leaving 6 bases between. The CDR3 loop is CASSLSGSTDTQYF. CDR3 bases read: TGTGCCAGCAGCTTATCCGGGAGCACAGATACG.

On this clone itself: The CDR3 end falls 3 residues outside the read, so it is completed with the germline J gene. The chain joins TRBV19 to TRBJ2-6, with 7 nucleotides matching TRBD2. The V and J ends lost 1 base and 0 bases, in that order; junction bases with no gene match: 0. CDR3 size: 16 residues. CDR1 is LNHDA, CDR2 SQIVND, per germline (reference sequence). CDR3 DNA (partial): TGTGCCAGTAGTATAGCGGGGGGCTCTGGGGCCAACGTC. It encodes CASSIAGGSGANV. The full CDR3 is CASSIAGGSGANVLTF.

On this clone itself: The CDR3 end lies 3 residues beyond the end of the read and is filled in from the germline J gene. This chain joins TRBV6-2 or TRBV6-3 and TRBJ2-1; possibly TRBD1 for D (5 bases). This CDR3 is 12 amino acids long. Germline V gives CDR1 MNHEY, CDR2 SVGEGT. Trimming cost V 6 bases and J 9 bases, with 12 bases left between them. This CDR3 reads CASRQDTVEQFF. CDR3 bases read: TGTGCCAGCAGACAGGACACAGTTGAG.

This clone was counted a few times. The read gets to within 3 residues of the CDR3 end, and the germline J gene fills in the rest. The rearrangement uses TRBV18 and TRBJ1-4, with D uncertain. V shed 6 bases and J shed 1 base, with 9 bases lying between them. The CDR3 consists of 14 residues. CDR1 is KGHSH, CDR2 LQKENI, per germline. The CDR3 DNA, read in part, is TGTGCCAGCTCTCCCCCAGGAACTAATGAAAAA. Translating gives CASSPPGTNEK. The whole CDR3 region reads CASSPPGTNEKLFF.

With regard to this clone: Coverage ceases 3 residues before the CDR3 finishes, and the germline J gene fills in the end. The chain links TRBV2 to TRBJ2-2; a possible D gene is TRBD1 (6 bases). Between the trimmed V and J ends, which lost 2 bases and 7 bases, there was a span of 17 bases. The CDR3 is made up of 16 amino acids. CDR1 is SNHLY, CDR2 FYNNEI, per germline. The part of the CDR3 DNA that was read is TGTGCCAGCAGTGAAAATTGGGACACCAGGGGCGGGGAG. Translation gives CASSENWDTRGGE. Given in full, the CDR3 is CASSENWDTRGGELFF.

Turning to this clone: The observed sequence ends 3 residues before the CDR3 terminus, with the missing tail filled in from the germline J gene. The rearrangement uses TRBV23-1 and TRBJ2-3; TRBD1 agrees at 8 bases. TRBV23-1 is reported as an ORF; its role is uncertain. With V trimmed by 0 bases and J by 4 bases, 12 bases remained unmatched. This CDR3 region has 18 residues. The sequenced CDR3 bases are TGCGCCAGCAGTCAATCGGGACAGGAGACACAAAAACCAGATACG. Translation: CASSQSGQETQKPDT. The CDR3 in full is CASSQSGQETQKPDTQYF.

As regards this clone: Read data end 3 residues before the CDR3 end; the end is taken from the germline J gene. The J gene is TRBJ2-3, the V gene TRBV7-9; TRBD1 aligns across 7 bases. The CDR3 is 15 residues long. V shed 1 base and J 0 bases; nucleotides not matched to a gene: 1. Germline V gives CDR1 SEHNR, CDR2 FQNEAQ (reference sequence). This chain's CDR3 is CASSLGDSSTDTQYF. The part of the CDR3 DNA that was read is TGTGCCAGCAGCTTAGGGGACAGTAGCACAGATACG.

This clone was seen ten or more times. The sequenced fragment ends 3 residues before the CDR3 boundary, so the rest is inferred from the germline J gene. This chain uses TRBV19 with TRBJ1-3, with D possibly matching TRBD1 (5 bases). Trimming stripped 4 bases from V and 0 bases from J, with 13 bases between. Germline lookup yields CDR1 LNHDA and CDR2 SQIVND (reference sequence). The CDR3 totals 16 residues. CDR3 sequence reads: CASSRGRRSSGNTIYF. The sequenced CDR3 bases are TGTGCCAGTAGTAGGGGCAGGCGAAGCTCTGGAAACACC.

This clone has a count of ten or more. The CDR3 sequence: CASSRVTGDEQYF. Incomplete CDR3 DNA: TGTGCCAGTAGTCGCGTGACAGGTGACGAG. The chain employs TRBV19 and TRBJ2-7; TRBD1 is a possible D gene (6 bases). Read coverage stops 3 residues before the CDR3 terminus; the germline J gene supplies the remainder. Trimming pared 5 bases from V and 5 bases from J, leaving 13 bases between. This CDR3 comprises 13 residues. Germline V gene data show CDR1 as LNHDA and CDR2 as SQIVND (reference sequence).

This clone was seen at least ten times. A junction end diverges from the germline sequence, so it may reflect a read error. Read data end 3 residues before the CDR3 end; the end is taken from the germline J gene. The chain joins TRBV30 to TRBJ2-4, with D maybe TRBD2 (6 bases). Germline assignment: CDR1 GTSNPN and CDR2 SVGIG (reference sequence). CDR3 length: 14 residues. CDR3 DNA, as far as it was read: TGTGCCGGGAGCAAAGGCCCGGACGGGGGCATT. It specifies CAGSKGPDGGI. The CDR3 in its entirety is CAGSKGPDGGIQYF.

Note on this clone: The read ends 3 residues before the CDR3 terminus; that terminus is restored from the germline J gene. The J gene is TRBJ1-2, the V gene TRBV7-9; the D is unclear. Germline CDR1 is SEHNR and CDR2 is FQNEAQ (reference sequence). The length of the CDR3 is 14 residues. The V gene lost 1 base and the J gene lost 6 bases, with 12 bases spanning the gap. CDR3 residues: CASSLVARRNGYTF. The CDR3 bases that were read are TGTGCCAGCAGCTTAGTGGCTAGGCGGAATGGC.

As to this clone: The missing CDR3 end, 3 residues past where the read stops, is filled in from the germline J gene. This sequence joins TRBV7-2 and TRBJ1-5; TRBD1 might be the D (6 bases). The CDR3 length is 15 residues. V was trimmed by 3 bases and J by 7 bases, leaving 16 bases between them. Germline CDR1 reads SGHTA; CDR2 reads FQGNSA. The DNA read from the CDR3 is TGTGCCAGCAGCTTTATGGAAGGGGGTAACCAGCCC. This codes for CASSFMEGGNQP. The complete CDR3 protein is CASSFMEGGNQPQHF.

Notes on this clone: The read gets to within 3 residues of the CDR3 end, and the germline J gene fills in the rest. V is TRBV19 and J is TRBJ1-5; perhaps TRBD1 as D (6 bases). This CDR3 is built from 13 residues. The V gene's germline CDR1 is LNHDA and CDR2 SQIVND (reference sequence). Between the trimmed V and J ends, which lost 6 bases and 4 bases, there was a span of 10 bases. This chain's CDR3 is CASSDDRNQPQHF. The sequenced part of the CDR3 DNA is TGTGCCAGTAGCGACGACAGGAATCAGCCC. Together with reference TRBV19 and TRBJ1-5, the CDR3 gives the full variable domain: DGGITQSPKYLFRKEGQNVTLSCEQNLNHDAMYWYRQDPGQGLRLIYYSQIVNDFQKGDIAEGYSVSREKKESFPLTVTSAQKNPTAFYLCASSDDRNQPQHFGDGTRLSIL.

This clone was recorded at least ten times. The read stops 3 residues short of the end of the CDR3; the missing end is completed from the germline J gene. The rearrangement uses TRBV30 and TRBJ1-4; perhaps TRBD1 as D (5 bases). Germline CDR1 GTSNPN, CDR2 SVGIG (reference sequence). The CDR3 covers 13 residues. Between the trimmed V and J ends, which lost 5 bases and 8 bases, there was a span of 15 bases. CDR3 region: CAWEAKGAEKLFF. The CDR3 bases that were read are TGTGCCTGGGAGGCTAAAGGGGCCGAAAAA.

On this clone itself: Read coverage stops 3 residues before the CDR3 terminus; the germline J gene supplies the remainder. This rearrangement joins TRBV30 to TRBJ1-3; 9 positions match TRBD1. V lost 2 bases to trimming and J lost 1 base; unmatched junction nucleotides: 6. This CDR3 contains 16 residues. The germline V gene encodes CDR1 GTSNPN and CDR2 SVGIG (reference sequence). The sequenced CDR3 bases are TGTGCCTGGAGTAAATACGACAGGGGGTCTGGAAACACC. Protein: CAWSKYDRGSGNT. The whole CDR3 protein reads CAWSKYDRGSGNTIYF.

This clone was recorded at least ten times. The CDR3 goes on 3 residues after the read ends, and that part is filled in from the germline J gene. The V call is TRBV7-6, the J call TRBJ2-1, with 7 bases matching TRBD1. The germline CDR1 and CDR2 sequences are SGHVS and FNYEAQ. The V gene end was trimmed by 5 bases and the J gene end by 4 bases; junction bases not matched to a gene: 2. The length of the CDR3 is 13 residues. The CDR3 sequence: CASSQGQYNEQFF. CDR3 DNA, as far as it was read: TGTGCCAGCAGCCAGGGACAGTACAATGAG.

This clone was seen a few times. The CDR3 end falls 3 residues outside the read, so it is completed with the germline J gene. The gene calls are TRBV2 and TRBJ1-1; no clear D. The V end lost 4 bases, the J end lost 4 bases, and 16 bases lay between the germline ends. Germline V lookup: CDR1 SNHLY, CDR2 FYNNEI. The CDR3 runs to 15 residues. Partial CDR3 DNA: TGTGCCAGCAGTGTAGGGCGAAACCAGATCACTGAA. Its translation is CASSVGRNQITE. The full CDR3 is CASSVGRNQITEAFF.

This clone came up many times. Read coverage stops 3 residues before the CDR3 terminus; the germline J gene supplies the remainder. The chain combines TRBV20-1 with TRBJ1-4, with D possibly TRBD1 on 6 matching bases. This CDR3 has 13 amino acids. CDR1 and CDR2 (germline): DFQATT, SNEGSKA (reference sequence). V dropped 6 bases and J dropped 6 bases, with 14 bases sitting between them. The covered CDR3 bases are TGCAGTGCCGTCGTGCCAGGGGATGAAAAA. Residues: CSAVVPGDEK. The whole CDR3 sequence is CSAVVPGDEKLFF.